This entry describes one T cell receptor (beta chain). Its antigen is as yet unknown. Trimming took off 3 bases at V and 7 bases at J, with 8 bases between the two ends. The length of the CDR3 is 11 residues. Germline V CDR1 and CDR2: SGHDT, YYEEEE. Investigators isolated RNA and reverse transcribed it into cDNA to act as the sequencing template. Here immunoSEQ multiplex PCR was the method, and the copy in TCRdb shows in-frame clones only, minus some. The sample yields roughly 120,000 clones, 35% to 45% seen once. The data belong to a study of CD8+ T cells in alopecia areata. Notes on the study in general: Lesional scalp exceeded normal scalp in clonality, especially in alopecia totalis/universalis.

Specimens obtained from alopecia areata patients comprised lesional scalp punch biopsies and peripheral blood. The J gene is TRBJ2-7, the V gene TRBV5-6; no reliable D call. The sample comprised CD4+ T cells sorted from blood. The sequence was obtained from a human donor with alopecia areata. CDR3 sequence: CASSSTREQYF. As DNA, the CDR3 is TGTGCCAGCAGCTCCACGAGAGAGCAGTACTTC.